The entry below gives a single TCR beta chain sequence along with its context. The V gene end was trimmed by 2 bases and the J gene end by 9 bases; junction bases not matched to a gene: 3. This CDR3 is 14 amino acids long. Germline V gene lookup returns CDR1 SEHNR and CDR2 FQNEAQ (reference sequence). This sample is drawn from a study of shared T cell receptors in the human thymus. The table came from immunoSEQ multiplex PCR; TCRdb's copy has only in-frame clones and leaves some out. The sample lists about 540,000 clones; about 80% were seen once. This sample also belongs to another study, concerning human thymus T cells.

The sequenced sample consisted of thymocytes. This clonotype originated in a boy in the first two years of life with a congenital heart defect. The genes are TRBV7-9 and TRBJ2-7, with 14 bases lining up with TRBD2. The CDR3 sequence: CASSLRLAGGRQYF. CDR3 sequence (DNA): TGTGCCAGCAGCTTACGACTAGCGGGAGGGCGGCAGTACTTC.